Listed below are T cell receptor beta chains from one sample, sequenced in a study of T cell repertoires in cytomegalovirus infection. TCRdb called the reads again in MiXCR, with one record for every CDR3 protein. The repertoire holds 560,000 or so distinct CDR3 sequences, with about 17% as singletons. Input material: CD8+ T cells from PBMCs. The receptors originated from a human donor in good health (CMV status not recorded). Some clones in this sample may be carry-over from other donors' samples. Both conserved end residues are part of each CDR3. D genes are given only for firm matches. The size entry is marked missing in some rows and otherwise reads once, few, many or a size class.

clone_size: many
v_call: TRBV6-2/TRBV6-3
j_call: TRBJ2-6
cdr3_length: 17
d_call: TRBD1
cdr3_nt: TGTGCCAGCAGACACGGGACAGGGGACTCTGGGGCCAACGTCCTGACTTTC
cdr3_aa: CASRHGTGDSGANVLTF

clone_size: few
v_call: TRBV19
j_call: TRBJ1-5
cdr3_length: 16
d_call: .
cdr3_nt: TGTGCCAGTAGTATCCTTGGGGGGCCCAGGGAGCAGCCCCAGCATTTT
cdr3_aa: CASSILGGPREQPQHF

clone_size: many
v_call: TRBV7-8
j_call: TRBJ1-1
cdr3_length: 16
d_call: .
cdr3_nt: TGTGCCAGCAGCTTAGTTCCGGGCGTTACCAGCACTGAAGCTTTCTTT
cdr3_aa: CASSLVPGVTSTEAFF

clone_size: few
v_call: TRBV7-3
j_call: TRBJ2-7
cdr3_length: 13
d_call: TRBD1
cdr3_nt: TGTGCCAGCAGCTCCGGGACAGGGGGCGAGCAGTACTTC
cdr3_aa: CASSSGTGGEQYF

clone_size: few
v_call: TRBV6-6
j_call: TRBJ1-1
cdr3_length: 13
d_call: .
cdr3_nt: TGTGCCAGCAGTGATGGGTGGAGCACTGAAGCTTTCTTT
cdr3_aa: CASSDGWSTEAFF

clone_size: few
v_call: TRBV12-3/TRBV12-4
j_call: TRBJ2-7
cdr3_length: 13
d_call: .
cdr3_nt: TGTGCCAGCAGCCCTGACTGGGCCTACGAGCAGTACTTC
cdr3_aa: CASSPDWAYEQYF

clone_size: few
v_call: TRBV29-1
j_call: TRBJ2-7
cdr3_length: 14
d_call: .
cdr3_nt: TGCAGCGTCCGGGCGGGGGACATGCGGTCCGAGCAGTACTTC
cdr3_aa: CSVRAGDMRSEQYF

clone_size: .
v_call: TRBV6-1
j_call: TRBJ1-4
cdr3_length: 15
d_call: TRBD1
cdr3_nt: TGTGCCAGCACTTTATACCCGACAGGGAGCCAGAAACTGTTTTTT
cdr3_aa: CASTLYPTGSQKLFF

clone_size: many
v_call: TRBV7-9
j_call: TRBJ1-5
cdr3_length: 13
d_call: .
cdr3_nt: TGTGCCAGCAGCTCGACAGGCAATCAGCCCCAGCATTTT
cdr3_aa: CASSSTGNQPQHF

clone_size: many
v_call: TRBV10-3
j_call: TRBJ2-3
cdr3_length: 18
d_call: .
cdr3_nt: TGTGCCATCAGTGAGTCGATCCGGGCAGGGACGGGCACAGATACGCAGTATTTT
cdr3_aa: CAISESIRAGTGTDTQYF

clone_size: .
v_call: TRBV7-2
j_call: TRBJ1-2
cdr3_length: 13
d_call: .
cdr3_nt: TGTGCCAGCAGCTGGATAGGGTTGGAGGGCTACACCTTC
cdr3_aa: CASSWIGLEGYTF

clone_size: .
v_call: TRBV24-1
j_call: TRBJ2-1
cdr3_length: 21
d_call: TRBD2
cdr3_nt: TGTGCTACCAGTGATTTGACCGGGACTAGCGGGCCTGATAGCTCCTACAATGTGCAGTTCTTC
cdr3_aa: CATSDLTGTSGPDSSYNVQFF

clone_size: .
v_call: TRBV11-2
j_call: TRBJ1-2
cdr3_length: 16
d_call: TRBD1
cdr3_nt: TGTGCAAGCAGCATTCCCTGGACAGGGGTCAACTATGGCTACACCTTC
cdr3_aa: CASSIPWTGVNYGYTF

clone_size: many
v_call: TRBV6-1
j_call: TRBJ2-5
cdr3_length: 14
d_call: .
cdr3_nt: TGTGCCGGACGACAGGACCTCATGGGAGAGACCCAGTACTTC
cdr3_aa: CAGRQDLMGETQYF

clone_size: many
v_call: TRBV28
j_call: TRBJ1-5
cdr3_length: 14
d_call: .
cdr3_nt: TGTGCCAGCAGTCTGACAGGCTACAATCAGCCCCAGCATTTT
cdr3_aa: CASSLTGYNQPQHF

clone_size: many
v_call: TRBV20-1
j_call: TRBJ2-3
cdr3_length: 14
d_call: .
cdr3_nt: TGCAGTGCTGCTGGACACCTAACGATAGATACGCAGTATTTT
cdr3_aa: CSAAGHLTIDTQYF

clone_size: .
v_call: TRBV7-9
j_call: TRBJ1-2
cdr3_length: 14
d_call: TRBD1
cdr3_nt: TGTGCCAGCAGCAACGGACAGGGGGCCTATGGCTACACCTTC
cdr3_aa: CASSNGQGAYGYTF

clone_size: .
v_call: TRBV28
j_call: TRBJ1-2
cdr3_length: 13
d_call: TRBD1
cdr3_nt: TGTGCCAGCTTAGGACAGGATCAATATGGCTACACCTTC
cdr3_aa: CASLGQDQYGYTF

clone_size: many
v_call: TRBV11-2
j_call: TRBJ2-1
cdr3_length: 18
d_call: TRBD2
cdr3_nt: TGTGCCAGCAGCTATCAGGGACTAGCGGACCCCGAGGGCAATGAGCAGTTCTTC
cdr3_aa: CASSYQGLADPEGNEQFF

clone_size: .
v_call: TRBV10-3
j_call: TRBJ2-3
cdr3_length: 14
d_call: .
cdr3_nt: TGTGCCATCGGGTGGGACACTCGCACCGACGAGCAGTATTTC
cdr3_aa: CAIGWDTRTDEQYF

clone_size: many
v_call: TRBV7-8
j_call: TRBJ2-3
cdr3_length: 14
d_call: .
cdr3_nt: TGTGCCAGCAGCGGAGAGACGAGCACAGATACGCAGTATTTT
cdr3_aa: CASSGETSTDTQYF

clone_size: many
v_call: TRBV7-3
j_call: TRBJ2-3
cdr3_length: 13
d_call: .
cdr3_nt: TGTGCCAGCAGCTTACTCGGCGCAGATACGCAGTATTTT
cdr3_aa: CASSLLGADTQYF

clone_size: many
v_call: TRBV28
j_call: TRBJ2-7
cdr3_length: 16
d_call: .
cdr3_nt: TGTGCCAGCAGTGTCCGACAGGGACCGGGGGTGTACGAGCAGTACTTC
cdr3_aa: CASSVRQGPGVYEQYF

clone_size: few
v_call: TRBV6-6
j_call: TRBJ1-2
cdr3_length: 14
d_call: TRBD1
cdr3_nt: TGTGCCAGCAGTGACCGGGACAGGGGGCCTGGCTACACCTTC
cdr3_aa: CASSDRDRGPGYTF

clone_size: few
v_call: TRBV20-1
j_call: TRBJ1-5
cdr3_length: 15
d_call: TRBD1
cdr3_nt: TGCAGTGCTAGGGCGGGACAGGCCCCCAATCAGCCCCAGCATTTT
cdr3_aa: CSARAGQAPNQPQHF

clone_size: .
v_call: TRBV4-1
j_call: TRBJ1-6
cdr3_length: 17
d_call: .
cdr3_nt: TGCGCCAGCAGCCAAGATGCCTCCCGAACGTTTAATTCACCCCTCCACTTT
cdr3_aa: CASSQDASRTFNSPLHF

clone_size: many
v_call: TRBV6-1
j_call: TRBJ2-4
cdr3_length: 15
d_call: .
cdr3_nt: TGTGCCAGCAGTGAAGTTCACGGGGGCGCAGACATTCAGTACTTC
cdr3_aa: CASSEVHGGADIQYF

clone_size: few
v_call: TRBV7-6
j_call: TRBJ2-2
cdr3_length: 16
d_call: TRBD2
cdr3_nt: TGTGCCAGCACCGGGGGAACTAGCGGGAACACCGGGGAGCTGTTTTTT
cdr3_aa: CASTGGTSGNTGELFF

clone_size: few
v_call: TRBV19
j_call: TRBJ1-1
cdr3_length: 18
d_call: TRBD1
cdr3_nt: TGTGCCAGTAGTATCCGGGACAGGGGCGTATCCGTGAACACTGAAGCTTTCTTT
cdr3_aa: CASSIRDRGVSVNTEAFF

clone_size: many
v_call: TRBV11-2
j_call: TRBJ1-6
cdr3_length: 13
d_call: .
cdr3_nt: TGTGCCAGCAGCCGAAACAGGGAATCACCCCTCCACTTT
cdr3_aa: CASSRNRESPLHF

clone_size: .
v_call: TRBV29-1
j_call: TRBJ2-7
cdr3_length: 13
d_call: TRBD1
cdr3_nt: TGCAGCGTTGAATCCGACAGGGCGGGCGAGCAGTACTTC
cdr3_aa: CSVESDRAGEQYF

clone_size: .
v_call: TRBV5-1
j_call: TRBJ2-1
cdr3_length: 18
d_call: TRBD2
cdr3_nt: TGCGCCAGCAGCTTGGCCGGACTAGCGGGGGGGCCTGGAAATGAGCAGTTCTTC
cdr3_aa: CASSLAGLAGGPGNEQFF

clone_size: few
v_call: TRBV9
j_call: TRBJ2-5
cdr3_length: 15
d_call: TRBD1
cdr3_nt: TGTGCCAGCAGCGTAGCTCAGGGGGAATCGGAGACCCAGTACTTC
cdr3_aa: CASSVAQGESETQYF

clone_size: few
v_call: TRBV20-1
j_call: TRBJ2-1
cdr3_length: 14
d_call: .
cdr3_nt: TGCAGTGCTAGAGCAGGCAGGGATTACAATGAGCAGTTCTTC
cdr3_aa: CSARAGRDYNEQFF

clone_size: many
v_call: TRBV5-6
j_call: TRBJ2-7
cdr3_length: 11
d_call: .
cdr3_nt: TGTGCCAGCAGCTCGACAGCCGAGCAGTACTTC
cdr3_aa: CASSSTAEQYF

clone_size: many
v_call: TRBV27
j_call: TRBJ2-5
cdr3_length: 13
d_call: .
cdr3_nt: TGTGCCAGCAGCGCGAGGGGAGGAGAGACCCAGTACTTC
cdr3_aa: CASSARGGETQYF

clone_size: few
v_call: TRBV7-3
j_call: TRBJ2-2
cdr3_length: 12
d_call: .
cdr3_nt: TGTGCCCGATCTTCGAACACCGGGGAGCTGTTTTTT
cdr3_aa: CARSSNTGELFF